This T cell receptor beta chain was identified during a study of Graves' ophthalmopathy and Graves' hyperthyroidism. The length of the CDR3 is 12 residues. The V gene's germline CDR1 is GTSNPN and CDR2 SVGIG (reference sequence). Trimming cost V 3 bases and J 10 bases, with 15 bases left between them. RNA transcripts yielded amplified TCR beta CDR3 regions. First-round RT-PCR relied on HTBI primers, and a second-round multiplex PCR came next. In TCRdb, the multiplex PCR reads were re-called with MiXCR into one record per CDR3 protein. The sample contains roughly 300,000 distinct CDR3 sequences, roughly 16% of which appear only once. Ophthalmopathy donors' eye disease showed moderate-to-severe activity, CAS of at least 3, NOSPECS of at least 4 and duration under 3 months.

This clonotype was sampled from an adult man with Graves' ophthalmopathy. V is TRBV30 and J is TRBJ1-1; TRBD1 is a possible D gene (5 bases). Source material: peripheral blood. CDR3 region: CAWRDNLPGAFF. The CDR3 DNA reads TGTGCCTGGAGGGACAATCTCCCTGGAGCTTTCTTT.